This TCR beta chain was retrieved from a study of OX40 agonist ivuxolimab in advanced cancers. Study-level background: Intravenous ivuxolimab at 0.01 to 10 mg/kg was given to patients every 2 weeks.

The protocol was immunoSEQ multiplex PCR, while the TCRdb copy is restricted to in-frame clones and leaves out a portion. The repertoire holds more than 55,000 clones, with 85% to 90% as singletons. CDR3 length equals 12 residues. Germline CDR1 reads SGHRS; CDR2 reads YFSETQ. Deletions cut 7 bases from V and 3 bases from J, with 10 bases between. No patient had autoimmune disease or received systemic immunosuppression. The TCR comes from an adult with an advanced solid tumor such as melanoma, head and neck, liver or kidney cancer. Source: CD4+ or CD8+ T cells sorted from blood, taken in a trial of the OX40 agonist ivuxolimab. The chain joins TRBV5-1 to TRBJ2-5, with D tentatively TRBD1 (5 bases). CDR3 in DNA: TGCGCCAGCTATGACAGAGAAGAGACCCAGTACTTC. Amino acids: CASYDREETQYF.